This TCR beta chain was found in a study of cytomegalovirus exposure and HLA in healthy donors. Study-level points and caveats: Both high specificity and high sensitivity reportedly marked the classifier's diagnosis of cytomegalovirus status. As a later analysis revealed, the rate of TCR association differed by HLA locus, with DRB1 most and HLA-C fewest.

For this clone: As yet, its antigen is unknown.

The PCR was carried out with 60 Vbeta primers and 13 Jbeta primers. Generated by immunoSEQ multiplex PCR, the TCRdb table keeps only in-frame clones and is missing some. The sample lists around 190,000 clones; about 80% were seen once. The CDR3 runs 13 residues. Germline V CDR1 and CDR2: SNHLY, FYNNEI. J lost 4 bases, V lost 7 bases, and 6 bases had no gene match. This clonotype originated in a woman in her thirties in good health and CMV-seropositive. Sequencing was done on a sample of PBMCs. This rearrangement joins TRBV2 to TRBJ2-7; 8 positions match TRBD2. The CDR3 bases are TGTGCCAGCAATCAAGCGGGAGATTACGAGCAGTACTTC. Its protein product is CASNQAGDYEQYF.